The clone carrying this T cell receptor beta chain turned up a few times. Its antigen remains unidentified. This CDR3 has 15 amino acids. The germline V and J ends were trimmed by 8 bases and 3 bases, with 16 bases remaining between them. Germline CDR1 MDHEN, CDR2 SYDVKM. Sequencing used immunoSEQ multiplex PCR; TCRdb keeps in-frame clones, though not all of them. The sample has about 140,000 clones; 70% to 80% are singletons. The entry originates in a study of cytotoxic CD8 clonotypes in ibrutinib-treated CLL. As for the study in general: Partial response was seen in approximately 24 patients and complete response in 2; after median around 72 months, around 14 stayed remitted, about 12 progressed.

General study results and limits: Treatment saw public clonotypes, which were uncommon, either contract or stay stable. The times at which samples were taken varied between sustained-remission and progressing patients.

The chain links TRBV28 to TRBJ2-2; tentatively, D is TRBD1 (5 bases). The starting material was PBMCs, obtained after 12 months of ibrutinib treatment. This TCR came from a human donor with chronic lymphocytic leukemia. The CDR3 loop reads CASLRSGLDTGELFF. DNA for the CDR3: TGTGCCAGCCTACGCTCAGGGCTGGACACCGGGGAGCTGTTTTTT.